Below are 17 T cell receptor beta chains sequenced from a single sample in a study of sequential checkpoint blockade in melanoma. Treatment defined: randomized to nivolumab then ipilimumab (arm A) or the reverse (arm B). Profiled with immunoSEQ multiplex PCR; TCRdb holds only in-frame clones, not every one. This sample has approximately 2,700 clones, with around 20% found just once. The sequences come from tumor tissue (inferred from file names), collected from a patient given nivolumab and ipilimumab in sequence. These receptors were collected from a human patient with melanoma. Some clones in this sample may be carry-over from other donors' samples.

This clone was observed a handful of times. This rearrangement joins TRBV28 to TRBJ1-2, with D tentatively TRBD1 (5 bases). Trimming pared 5 bases from V and 4 bases from J, leaving 11 bases between. The germline CDR1 and CDR2 sequences are MDHEN and SYDVKM. The CDR3 covers 13 residues. Written as DNA, the CDR3 is TGTGCCAGCAGTCCGCCGAGGGGCTATGGCTACACCTTC. It encodes CASSPPRGYGYTF.

This clone appeared many times. The chain has TRBV6-8 and TRBJ2-5, with TRBD2 as a possible D gene (7 bases). The ends were cut back, 7 bases at V and 5 bases at J, with 20 bases in the middle. CDR1 MNHGY and CDR2 SAAAGT come from the germline V gene. The CDR3 length is 15 residues. The CDR3: CASTRGGAGTETQYF. The CDR3 DNA sequence: TGTGCCAGCACTCGTGGGGGGGCCGGTACGGAGACCCAGTACTTC.

The rearrangement uses TRBV28 and TRBJ1-1; D gene uncertain. The CDR3 covers 13 residues. Germline CDR1 is MDHEN and CDR2 is SYDVKM. Trimming removed 3 bases at V and 5 bases at J, with 10 bases between. The CDR3 protein is CASSFVGRTEAFF. The CDR3 DNA is TGTGCCAGCAGTTTTGTAGGGCGGACTGAAGCTTTCTTT.

The V and J genes are TRBV19 and TRBJ2-7; D ambiguous. The CDR3 is 13 residues long. Germline loops: CDR1 LNHDA, CDR2 SQIVND (reference sequence). V was pared by 3 bases and J by 0 bases, with 6 bases between. CDR3 sequence (DNA): TGTGCCAGTAGTATTCAAAGCTCCTACGAGCAGTACTTC. Its protein is CASSIQSSYEQYF.

This clone was observed many times. CDR3 bases: TGTGCCAGCAGTCTACAGCGGCAGGTCGACGAGCAGTACTTC. It translates to CASSLQRQVDEQYF. The chain is built from TRBV11-3 and TRBJ2-7; TRBD2 is a possible D gene (5 bases). CDR3 length: 14 residues. Germline-derived CDR1 and CDR2 are SGHNT and YENEEA. Trimming cost V 6 bases and J 5 bases, with 17 bases left between them. Full variable domain (missing parts from reference TRBV11-3 and TRBJ2-7): EAGVVQSPRYKIIEKKQPVAFWCNPISGHNTLYWYLQNLGQGPELLIRYENEEAVDDSQLPKDRFSAERLKGVDSTLKIQPAELGDSAVYLCASSLQRQVDEQYFGPGTRLTVT.

A few counts support this clone. The J gene is TRBJ1-1, the V gene TRBV25-1, with TRBD1 matching 7 bases. Germline V gene data show CDR1 as MGHDK and CDR2 as SYGVNS. The length of the CDR3 is 14 residues. J gave up 3 bases and V 3 bases, and 4 bases lay outside the gene matches. For the CDR3, the DNA is TGTGCCAGCAGTGAGGACAGGTGGGACACTGAAGCTTTCTTT. It specifies CASSEDRWDTEAFF.

This clone was seen ten or more times. The CDR3 sequence is CASSFLDRLNTEAFF. Written as DNA, the CDR3 is TGTGCCAGCAGCTTCCTGGACCGGTTGAACACTGAAGCTTTCTTT. The chain uses TRBV11-3 and TRBJ1-1; D call uncertain. Trimming took 3 bases from V and 0 from J, leaving 11 bases between them. The CDR3 runs to 15 residues. The germline gives CDR1 SGHNT, CDR2 YENEEA.

The chain combines TRBV28 with TRBJ1-2; 7 bases are shared with TRBD1. After removal of 6 bases from V and 7 bases from J, the junction contained 8 bases not matched to a gene. This CDR3 is built from 13 residues. Looked up from germline, CDR1 is MDHEN and CDR2 is SYDVKM. CDR3 bases: TGTGCCAGCAGGCGACAGGGTTCGGGTGGCTACACCTTC. It codes for CASRRQGSGGYTF.

The sample holds a few counts of this clone. Distinct nucleotide sequences in the sample also encode this CDR3. The chain combines TRBV29-1 with TRBJ1-4, with D possibly being TRBD1 (5 bases). The CDR3 is 14 residues long. Deletions cut 4 bases from V and 0 bases from J, with 9 bases between. Germline CDR1 SQVTM, CDR2 ANQGSEA. The CDR3 DNA reads TGCAGCGTTGGGGGGTTGGCAACTAATGAAAAACTGTTTTTT. This codes for CSVGGLATNEKLFF.

The chain carries TRBV11-3 and TRBJ2-3; 7 bases agree with TRBD1. Germline V gene data show CDR1 as SGHNT and CDR2 as YENEEA. Trimming at V came to 1 base and at J to 2 bases, leaving 6 bases not matched to a gene. CDR3 length: 16 amino acids. This CDR3 reads CASSLGQQGSTDTQYF. The CDR3 DNA reads as TGTGCCAGCAGCTTAGGGCAACAGGGGTCCACAGATACGCAGTATTTT.

This clone is labeled as medium-sized. The rearrangement joins TRBV6-8 to TRBJ1-3; tentative D call: TRBD1 (5 bases). The CDR3 consists of 15 residues. Between the trimmed V and J ends, which lost 0 bases and 2 bases, there was a span of 8 bases. Germline CDR1 and CDR2: MNHGY and SAAAGT. The CDR3 loop reads CASSYSGGAGNTIYF. Here the CDR3 DNA reads TGTGCCAGCAGTTACTCGGGGGGGGCTGGAAACACCATATATTTT.

This chain joins TRBV5-1 and TRBJ2-3; D could derive from TRBD1 or TRBD2 (5 bases each). The V gene lost 1 base and the J gene lost 0 bases, with 12 bases spanning the gap. Looked up from germline, CDR1 is SGHRS and CDR2 is YFSETQ. This CDR3 comprises 16 residues. CDR3 sequence (DNA): TGCGCCAGCAGCTTGAATCCCCGGGACAGCACAGATACGCAGTATTTT. Translating gives CASSLNPRDSTDTQYF.

The J gene is TRBJ2-2, the V gene TRBV6-8, with 7 positions matching TRBD1. Germline CDR1 MNHGY, CDR2 SAAAGT. Trimming cost V 6 bases and J 5 bases; bases outside gene matches: 3. The CDR3 spans 13 residues. CDR3 sequence reads: CASRPTGTGELFF. CDR3 nucleotides: TGTGCCAGCAGACCGACAGGGACCGGGGAGCTGTTTTTT.

This clone is labeled as medium-sized (0.01 to 0.1%). This rearrangement joins TRBV19 to TRBJ2-2; D unclear. Looked up from germline, CDR1 is LNHDA and CDR2 is SQIVND (reference sequence). V was pared by 5 bases and J by 0 bases, with 4 bases between. The CDR3 sequence is 13 residues long. DNA of the CDR3: TGTGCCAGTAGTGCCTCGAACACCGGGGAGCTGTTTTTT. It encodes CASSASNTGELFF.

Within the sample, this clone is medium-sized. This chain joins TRBV6-8 and TRBJ2-2; D could derive from TRBD1 or TRBD2 (5 bases each). The CDR3 is 13 amino acids. Trimming pared 2 bases from V and 6 bases from J, leaving 7 bases between. In germline, CDR1 is MNHGY, CDR2 SAAAGT. Written as DNA, the CDR3 is TGTGCCAGCAGTTACGGGGACGCCGGGGAGCTGTTTTTT. This sequence encodes CASSYGDAGELFF.

This clone came up many times. Read sequence stops 3 residues before the CDR3 end, and the germline J gene provides the missing end. Other DNA variants within this sample encode the same CDR3. The J gene is TRBJ1-6, the V gene TRBV19, with D hard to call. Germline V gene sequence: CDR1 LNHDA, CDR2 SQIVND (reference sequence). V was trimmed by 5 bases and J by 7 bases, leaving 9 bases between them. CDR3 length: 13 amino acids. This chain's CDR3 is CASSGGYNSPLHF. Incomplete CDR3 DNA: TGTGCCAGTAGTGGTGGATACAATTCACCC.

The table lists this clone with a few counts. The J gene is TRBJ2-3, the V gene TRBV28; possible D gene TRBD1, 6 bases. V was clipped by 6 bases and J by 1 base, with 20 bases between them. The CDR3 covers 17 residues. Germline CDR1 MDHEN, CDR2 SYDVKM. The CDR3 DNA reads as TGTGCCAGCAGCTACCGGACAGATCCTTTCGGCACAGATACGCAGTATTTT. It codes for CASSYRTDPFGTDTQYF.